This TCR beta chain was recovered during a study of Graves' ophthalmopathy and Graves' hyperthyroidism. Newly diagnosed hyperthyroidism donors, aged 18 to 65, duration under 2 months. The source of the PBMCs was more than 9.5 ml of fresh peripheral blood. The length of the CDR3 is 15 residues. Germline CDR1 and CDR2: MNHEY and SMNVEV (reference sequence). CDR3 regions of TCR beta were amplified from RNA transcripts. RT-PCR was first run with HTBI primers, then multiplex PCR in a second round. TCRdb independently ran MiXCR on the multiplex PCR reads; one entry per CDR3 protein. The data contain about 390,000 distinct CDR3 sequences, 15% of them singletons. Overall study findings and caveats: Detected in blood as well were most expanded thyroid clonotypes with frequency above 0.001.

A word on this clonotype: Its cognate antigen is unknown. Sequence at one end of the junction differs from germline and may be a read error.

This sequence originates from a woman in her late teens or twenties with stable Graves' hyperthyroidism. The sequenced material came from peripheral blood. The chain couples TRBV27 to TRBJ1-2; perhaps TRBD1 as D (6 bases). CDR3 nucleotides: TGTGCCGGCAGTCACACAGGGTTTCCTAGCTATGGCTACACCTTC. Encoded protein: CAGSHTGFPSYGYTF.